This TCR beta chain was profiled in a study of cytomegalovirus exposure and HLA in healthy donors. Study conclusions and caveats: Some highly shared sequence variants likely arose as a pipeline artifact.

The PCR contained 60 Vbeta and 13 Jbeta primers. TCRdb's table, derived via immunoSEQ multiplex PCR, lists solely in-frame clones and lacks some. The table records under 120,000 clones, roughly 78% of them present only once. As regards this clone: Its target is not known.

The source of this sequence is a middle-aged woman in good health and CMV-seronegative. Sequenced material: PBMCs.

The CDR3 here is CAWSVGGLEEKLFF. The CDR3 nucleotides are TGTGCCTGGTCTGTCGGGGGGCTGGAGGAAAAACTGTTTTTT. The rearrangement links TRBV30 to TRBJ1-4; TRBD1 might be the D (6 bases). The CDR3 runs 14 residues. The germline gives CDR1 GTSNPN, CDR2 SVGIG (reference sequence). Between the trimmed V and J ends, which lost 5 bases and 8 bases, there was a span of 18 bases.